These 28 T cell receptor beta chains were all obtained from the same sample, sequenced in a study of T cells in Graves' hyperthyroidism and ophthalmopathy. It was RNA transcripts that yielded the amplified TCR beta CDR3 regions. HTBI primers drove first-round RT-PCR of the TCR CDR3. MiXCR, applied by TCRdb to the multiplex PCR reads, yields one record per CDR3 protein. The sample lists hundreds of thousands of distinct CDR3 sequences, 18% occurring once. Material: blood. The receptor source for this set is a woman aged 50 to 60 with Graves' hyperthyroidism that later progressed to Graves' ophthalmopathy.

In its sample, this clonotype was seen many times. The chain carries TRBV5-1 and TRBJ2-1; D is undetermined. Germline V gene sequence: CDR1 SGHRS, CDR2 YFSETQ. The CDR3 runs 13 residues. V lost 4 bases and J 5 bases, leaving 10 bases between the germline ends. CDR3 coding DNA: TGCGCCAGCAGCCCCCGAGGAGACAATGAGCAGTTCTTC. Translated: CASSPRGDNEQFF.

This clonotype has ten or more counts. The chain is built from TRBV3-1 and TRBJ2-5; no definite D call. Germline V gene data show CDR1 as LGHDT and CDR2 as YNNKEL (reference sequence). The germline V and J ends were trimmed by 1 base and 4 bases, with 13 bases remaining between them. The CDR3 extends over 15 amino acids. CDR3: CASSQAGRGSETQYF. CDR3 DNA: TGTGCCAGCAGCCAAGCTGGCAGAGGCTCAGAGACCCAGTACTTC.

This clonotype was detected many times. J is TRBJ1-1 and V is TRBV29-1, with 11 bases lining up with TRBD1. This CDR3 spans 13 amino acids. Germline CDR1 SQVTM, CDR2 ANQGSEA. J lost 8 bases, V lost 4 bases, and 6 bases had no gene match. CDR3 sequence reads: CSVAGTGGVEAFF. CDR3 nucleotides: TGCAGCGTTGCCGGGACAGGGGGTGTAGAAGCTTTCTTT.

The chain has TRBV10-3 and TRBJ1-4; no clear D gene. V dropped 10 bases and J dropped 2 bases, with 8 bases sitting between them. The CDR3 runs to 12 residues. Germline V gives CDR1 ENHRY, CDR2 SYGVKD. In nucleotides, the CDR3 is TGTGCCACCCGAGAGACTAATGAAAAACTGTTTTTT. It specifies CATRETNEKLFF.

For the CDR3, the DNA is TGCAGCGCCAGAGGGGGGGCGCTGGGCTATGGCTACACCTTC. This encodes CSARGGALGYGYTF. V gene TRBV29-1 combines with J gene TRBJ1-2; weak D call: TRBD1 (6 bases). The germline V gene encodes CDR1 SQVTM and CDR2 ANQGSEA. The CDR3 spans 14 residues. The V and J ends lost 7 bases and 4 bases respectively, with 19 bases between them. The full variable domain, its missing parts supplied by reference TRBV29-1 and TRBJ1-2, is SAVISQKPSRDICQRGTSLTIQCQVDSQVTMMFWYRQQPGQSLTLIATANQGSEATYESGFVIDKFPISRPNLTFSTLTVSNMSPEDSSIYLCSARGGALGYGYTFGSGTRLTVV.

This clonotype was found many times. The chain has TRBV13 and TRBJ2-1; D might be TRBD2 (5 bases). From germline, CDR1 is PRHDT and CDR2 FYEKMQ (reference sequence). Trimming left V 8 bases short and J 0 bases short, with 14 bases between. This CDR3 has 15 residues. The CDR3, as DNA: TGTGCCAGCCGAGCAACGGGGTCCTCCTACAATGAGCAGTTCTTC. It encodes CASRATGSSYNEQFF. The complete variable domain, with remaining parts taken from reference TRBV13 and TRBJ2-1, reads AAGVIQSPRHLIKEKRETATLKCYPIPRHDTVYWYQQGPGQDPQFLISFYEKMQSDKGSIPDRFSAQQFSDYHSELNMSSLELGDSALYFCASRATGSSYNEQFFGPGTRLTVL.

This clonotype has more than one count but fewer than ten. The J gene is TRBJ2-7, the V gene TRBV10-1; weak D call: TRBD2 (6 bases). The CDR3 has 15 amino acids. Deletions cut 4 bases from V and 1 base from J, with 14 bases between. The germline CDR1 and CDR2 sequences are WNHNN and SYGVQD (reference sequence). CDR3 amino acids: CASSAGAASSYEQYF. The DNA of the CDR3 is TGCGCCAGCAGTGCGGGAGCGGCCTCATCCTACGAGCAGTACTTC.

This clonotype was seen only a few times. CDR3: CASSSSGSGTGELFF. CDR3 bases: TGTGCCAGCAGCTCTAGCGGGTCGGGCACCGGGGAGCTGTTTTTT. The chain uses TRBV7-3 and TRBJ2-2; 8 bases are a match to TRBD2. The CDR3 sequence is 15 residues long. With V trimmed by 4 bases and J by 4 bases, 5 bases remained unmatched. Germline loops: CDR1 SGHTA, CDR2 FQGTGA.

The genes are TRBV7-2 and TRBJ1-6; no definite D call. The CDR3 is 14 amino acids. Trimming pared 4 bases from V and 6 bases from J, leaving 10 bases between. The germline V gene encodes CDR1 SGHTA and CDR2 FQGNSA. The CDR3 nucleotides are TGTGCCAGCAGCTCCGACGGGAGTAATTCACCCCTCCACTTT. Protein sequence: CASSSDGSNSPLHF.

The chain is built from TRBV20-1 and TRBJ2-5, with D maybe TRBD1 (6 bases). Trimming took off 1 base at V and 4 bases at J, with 7 bases between the two ends. Germline lookup yields CDR1 DFQATT and CDR2 SNEGSKA (reference sequence). CDR3 length equals 12 residues. CDR3 nucleotide sequence: TGCAGTGCTAGAGTCAGGGGAGAGACCCAGTACTTC. Its translation: CSARVRGETQYF.

The CDR3 DNA reads as TGTGCCAGCAGCTTAGGGGCGGGGACAGGAGAAAATGAGCAGTTCTTC. Its protein is CASSLGAGTGENEQFF. The rearrangement uses TRBV7-8 and TRBJ2-1, with 8 bases fitting TRBD1. From germline, CDR1 is SGHVS and CDR2 FQNEAQ. The CDR3 consists of 16 residues. J was trimmed by 7 bases and V by 1 base; bases with no gene match: 9.

This clonotype was seen many times. The J gene is TRBJ1-6, the V gene TRBV28, with TRBD1 identical over 9 bases. Germline CDR1 and CDR2: MDHEN and SYDVKM. This CDR3 comprises 13 residues. Trimming removed 6 bases from V and 9 bases from J; junction bases left unmatched: 3. The CDR3 DNA reads TGTGCCAGCAGAACAGGGGGCGGTTCACCCCTCCACTTT. This encodes CASRTGGGSPLHF. The full variable domain, its missing parts supplied by reference TRBV28 and TRBJ1-6, is DVKVTQSSRYLVKRTGEKVFLECVQDMDHENMFWYRQDPGLGLRLIYFSYDVKMKEKGDIPEGYSVSREKKERFSLILESASTNQTSMYLCASRTGGGSPLHFGNGTRLTVT.

This clonotype has a count of ten or more. The chain couples TRBV20-1 to TRBJ2-3, with D tentatively TRBD2 (6 bases). The length of the CDR3 is 14 residues. Between the trimmed V and J ends, which lost 6 bases and 1 base, there was a span of 14 bases. CDR1 and CDR2 from the germline V gene are DFQATT and SNEGSKA (reference sequence). This CDR3 is CSATKEGRTDTQYF. CDR3 DNA: TGCAGTGCCACTAAGGAGGGCCGCACAGATACGCAGTATTTT.

This clonotype was observed a few times. V is TRBV10-1 and J is TRBJ2-3; TRBD2 matches 13 bases. Germline V CDR1 and CDR2: WNHNN, SYGVQD (reference sequence). This CDR3 comprises 17 residues. V was pared by 6 bases and J by 6 bases, with 12 bases of the junction left unmatched. In nucleotides, the CDR3 is TGCGCCAGCAGCGCGACTAGCGGGGGGCCGTTTGTCGATACGCAGTATTTT. This encodes CASSATSGGPFVDTQYF.

The gene calls are TRBV4-2 and TRBJ1-3, with D maybe TRBD1 (6 bases). The CDR3 loop spans 15 amino acids. Trimming shortened V by 5 bases and J by 3 bases, and 14 bases separated the two germline ends. Per the germline V gene, CDR1 is LGHNA and CDR2 is YNFKEQ. Written as DNA, the CDR3 is TGTGCCAGCAGCGACGACAGGATTTATGGAAACACCATATATTTT. As protein: CASSDDRIYGNTIYF.

This rearrangement joins TRBV15 to TRBJ2-5; D unclear. Deletions cut 1 base from V and 4 bases from J, with 13 bases between. This CDR3 has 15 amino acids. CDR1 is LNHNV, CDR2 YYDKDF, per germline (reference sequence). The CDR3 sequence: CATSRAATLGETQYF. CDR3 nucleotide sequence: TGTGCCACCAGCAGAGCGGCTACCTTAGGAGAGACCCAGTACTTC.

This clonotype showed up just once. The chain uses TRBV7-9 and TRBJ2-6, with a possible D match to TRBD2 (6 bases). CDR3 length: 17 amino acids. CDR1 SEHNR and CDR2 FQNEAQ come from the germline V gene (reference sequence). Trimming removed 2 bases from V and 1 base from J, with 12 bases in between. The CDR3 loop is CASSLTPGGSGANVLTF. CDR3 coding DNA: TGTGCCAGCAGCTTAACGCCTGGGGGGTCTGGGGCCAACGTCCTGACTTTC.

Comments on this clonotype: The conserved closing phenylalanine or tryptophan is absent in this CDR3, likely reflecting a read error. The chain recombines TRBV10-3 with TRBJ2-2, with no clear D. The germline CDR1 and CDR2 sequences are ENHRY and SYGVKD. CDR3 length equals 15 residues. V shed 6 bases and J shed 0 bases, with 11 bases lying between them. The CDR3 DNA is TGTGCCATCAGCCCGGACGGAACGAACACCGGGGAGCTGTTTTCT. It encodes CAISPDGTNTGELFS.

Concerning this clonotype: Mismatch with germline at one junction end may stem from a read error. The CDR3 coding sequence is TGTGCCAGCAGGTCCCAGGGAAGAGAGGCCCAGTACTTC. It yields the protein CASRSQGREAQYF. The J gene is TRBJ2-5, the V gene TRBV7-9; tentatively, D is TRBD1 (5 bases). CDR1 and CDR2 from the germline V gene are SEHNR and FQNEAQ (reference sequence). This CDR3 is built from 13 residues.

The rearrangement joins TRBV15 to TRBJ1-5; D gene ambiguous. V shed 3 bases and J shed 5 bases, with 14 bases lying between them. Germline V lookup: CDR1 LNHNV, CDR2 YYDKDF (reference sequence). The CDR3 spans 15 residues. The CDR3 here is CATSSKRQEDQPQHF. In DNA form, the CDR3 reads TGTGCCACCAGCAGTAAGAGGCAAGAAGATCAGCCCCAGCATTTT.

V gene TRBV20-1 combines with J gene TRBJ2-7, with 8 bases identical to TRBD1. J gave up 5 bases and V 3 bases, and 9 bases lay outside the gene matches. The CDR3 runs to 14 residues. Germline CDR1 and CDR2: DFQATT and SNEGSKA (reference sequence). CDR3 sequence: CSARATGVFNEQYF. The CDR3, as DNA: TGCAGTGCTAGGGCGACAGGGGTTTTCAACGAGCAGTACTTC.

This clonotype showed up just a few times. J is TRBJ2-1 and V is TRBV10-3; D is undetermined. Trimming took 5 bases from V and 3 from J, leaving 8 bases between them. Germline V gene sequence: CDR1 ENHRY, CDR2 SYGVKD. The CDR3 extends over 13 amino acids. CDR3 loop: CAISREVYNEQFF. The CDR3, as DNA: TGTGCCATCAGTCGCGAGGTCTACAATGAGCAGTTCTTC.

The rearrangement links TRBV14 to TRBJ2-2, with D possibly matching TRBD1 (6 bases). The germline V gene encodes CDR1 SGHDN and CDR2 FVKESK. The CDR3 is 13 residues long. Trimming pared 2 bases from V and 6 bases from J, leaving 7 bases between. CDR3 in amino acids: CASSQNRAGELFF. CDR3 coding DNA: TGTGCCAGCAGCCAAAACAGGGCCGGGGAGCTGTTTTTT.

The chain is built from TRBV9 and TRBJ1-3, with 7 bases lining up with TRBD1. Germline-derived CDR1 and CDR2 are SGDLS and YYNGEE. V lost 3 bases, J lost 2 bases, and 8 bases stayed unmatched. The CDR3 spans 16 residues. In nucleotides, the CDR3 is TGTGCCAGCAGCGCTCAGGGGGGAATAGCTGGAAACACCATATATTTT. This codes for CASSAQGGIAGNTIYF.

Turning to this clonotype: A much larger clone differs from this one at a single base, so this may be a read error. The chain is built from TRBV3-1 and TRBJ2-1; 9 positions agree with TRBD1. CDR3 length: 16 amino acids. Trimming cost V 4 bases and J 2 bases; bases outside gene matches: 6. Germline CDR1 is LGHDT and CDR2 is YNNKEL (reference sequence). CDR3 bases: TGTGCCAGCAGCCCGGGACAGGGACACCCCTACAATGAGCAGTTCTTC. This codes for CASSPGQGHPYNEQFF.

This clonotype was counted at least ten times. V and J are TRBV18 and TRBJ2-3; D ambiguous. The CDR3 is made up of 14 amino acids. V lost 3 bases and J lost 0, with 7 bases in between. From germline, CDR1 is KGHSH and CDR2 LQKENI. The CDR3 DNA sequence: TGTGCCAGCTCACCCCCATCTAGCACAGATACGCAGTATTTT. Amino acid sequence: CASSPPSSTDTQYF.

V usage is TRBV30 and J usage is TRBJ1-2; D unresolved. This CDR3 is built from 13 residues. The ends were cut back, 3 bases at V and 8 bases at J, with 16 bases in the middle. Germline V gene data show CDR1 as GTSNPN and CDR2 as SVGIG (reference sequence). The CDR3 sequence: CAWRVQGLGGYTF. The CDR3 region has the DNA TGTGCCTGGAGAGTACAAGGGTTGGGAGGCTACACCTTC.

The table lists this clonotype with a few counts. The V call is TRBV20-1, the J call TRBJ1-6, with 9 bases aligning to TRBD1. With 6 bases clipped from V and 5 bases from J, the junction kept 8 bases outside the gene matches. CDR1 and CDR2 (germline): DFQATT, SNEGSKA (reference sequence). The CDR3 extends over 15 amino acids. CDR3 DNA: TGCAGTGCGAGAATCAGGACAGGGGATAATTCACCCCTCCACTTT. Protein: CSARIRTGDNSPLHF.